This T cell receptor beta chain was retrieved from a study of blood T cells in healthy people across ages. Germline V gene data show CDR1 as MDHEN and CDR2 as SYDVKM. Trimming shortened V by 3 bases and J by 2 bases, and 22 bases separated the two germline ends. The CDR3 is 19 amino acids. Using a J-beta primer mix together with a sample-barcoded 5' primer, a second PCR was run for roughly 6 to 12 cycles. TCRdb reprocessed the 5' RACE reads via MiXCR and lists one record per CDR3 protein. The sample includes 1.6 million or so distinct CDR3 sequences, roughly 32% of them seen just once. The sequenced sample consisted of blood. The receptor comes from a young woman in good health. The chain carries TRBV28 and TRBJ2-2; D is perhaps TRBD1 (5 bases). DNA of the CDR3: TGTGCCAGCAGTTTCCCTCCCGAGACAGATCTTATAAACACCGGGGAGCTGTTTTTT. It is translated as CASSFPPETDLINTGELFF.